This TCR beta chain emerged from a study of T-cell memory formation after mild COVID-19. Germline V gene sequence: CDR1 MNHNS, CDR2 SASEGT. This CDR3 spans 13 amino acids. Trimming left V 6 bases short and J 5 bases short, with 13 bases between. Regarding the study as a whole: Contracting CD4+ clones were located mainly in CM and EM, and CD8+ clones in EMRA. A second wave of clones peaked on day 37, and their SARS-CoV-2 specificity went unconfirmed.

With regard to this clonotype: The antigen is unknown.

TCRdb used MiXCR to reprocess the 5' RACE reads, holding one entry per CDR3 protein. The repertoire holds some 300,000 distinct CDR3 sequences, with approximately 19% as singletons. Sequences were obtained from PBMCs or a T cell subset sorted from them (not recorded which). This chain connects TRBV6-1 to TRBJ2-5; possibly TRBD1 or TRBD2 for D (5 bases each). The TCR was taken from a man aged 18 to 35 who had mild COVID-19 (a few samples of this study predate the infection). Cell type and time point are not known. The CDR3 sequence is CASRARGGETQYF. The CDR3 nucleotides are TGTGCCAGCAGGGCTCGGGGCGGGGAGACCCAGTACTTC.